This is a list of T cell receptor beta chains from one sample in a study of CD8+ T cells in alopecia areata. TCRdb's copy holds only in-frame clones and misses some; the assay was immunoSEQ multiplex PCR. The sample contains a few hundred thousand clones, about 62% of which appear only once. This specimen was CD4+ T cells sorted from blood, taken at approximately week 51, from a patient treated with tofacitinib. All receptors come from a human donor with alopecia areata. The CDR3 runs from the conserved cysteine through the conserved F or W. A D gene is named only where the DNA matches it firmly. Size values are once, few and many counts, or a class for expanded clones, and some rows have none.

v_call	clone_size	j_call	d_call	cdr3_aa	cdr3_nt
TRBV15	NA	TRBJ2-3	NA	CATSRVGGPTDTQYF	TGTGCCACCAGCAGGGTCGGAGGGCCCACAGATACGCAGTATTTT
TRBV27	NA	TRBJ1-5	NA	CASSFGHRNQPQHF	TGTGCCAGCAGTTTTGGACATCGCAATCAGCCCCAGCATTTT
TRBV9	NA	TRBJ2-2	TRBD1	CASSPRGQLNTGELFF	TGTGCCAGCAGCCCAAGGGGACAGTTGAACACCGGGGAGCTGTTTTTT
TRBV27	few	TRBJ2-3	TRBD2	CASSLRTSGGRTDTQYF	TGTGCCAGCAGTCTCCGGACTAGCGGGGGGCGCACAGATACGCAGTATTTT
TRBV29-1	NA	TRBJ2-7	NA	CSVGRDSYEQYF	TGCAGCGTTGGCCGGGACTCCTACGAGCAGTACTTC
TRBV29-1	NA	TRBJ2-5	TRBD1	CSVWTGGTRETQYF	TGCAGCGTTTGGACAGGGGGGACCCGAGAGACCCAGTACTTC
TRBV4-2	NA	TRBJ2-3	TRBD2	CASSLGLAGTDTQYF	TGTGCCAGCAGCCTGGGACTAGCAGGCACAGATACGCAGTATTTT
TRBV7-2	few	TRBJ1-2	TRBD1	CASRLQGGYTF	TGTGCCAGCAGGCTACAGGGGGGCTACACCTTC
TRBV2	few	TRBJ1-3	NA	CASSAGSGNTIYF	TGTGCCAGCAGTGCCGGTTCTGGAAACACCATATATTTT
TRBV11-2	few	TRBJ2-3	TRBD1	CASSPRQGEYTDTQYF	TGTGCCAGCAGCCCTAGGCAGGGGGAGTACACAGATACGCAGTATTTT
TRBV29-1	few	TRBJ2-2	TRBD2	CSAQRGDYTGELFF	TGCAGCGCACAGCGGGGGGACTACACCGGGGAGCTGTTTTTT
TRBV11-1	NA	TRBJ2-3	NA	CASSLSGFGTDTQYF	TGTGCCAGCAGCTTAAGTGGCTTTGGCACAGATACGCAGTATTTT
TRBV27	NA	TRBJ1-1	NA	CASSLQGLGNTEAFF	TGTGCCAGCAGTTTGCAGGGCCTAGGGAACACTGAAGCTTTCTTT
TRBV6-5	NA	TRBJ1-1	NA	CASSPPRLMNTEAFF	TGTGCCAGCAGTCCCCCACGGCTCATGAACACTGAAGCTTTCTTT
TRBV29-1	NA	TRBJ2-1	TRBD2	CSAGLAGGTGFEQFF	TGCAGCGCCGGACTAGCGGGGGGAACAGGCTTTGAGCAGTTCTTC
TRBV6-1	NA	TRBJ2-2	TRBD1	CASSLTGFTGELFF	TGTGCCAGCAGTTTGACAGGGTTTACCGGGGAGCTGTTTTTT
TRBV30	few	TRBJ1-2	NA	CACHFSGPGYTF	TGTGCCTGCCATTTCTCGGGCCCGGGCTACACCTTC
TRBV11-2	once	TRBJ2-7	NA	CASSRSAGSYEQYF	TGTGCCAGCAGCCGGTCGGCAGGCTCCTACGAGCAGTACTTC
TRBV12-5	few	TRBJ1-5	TRBD1	CASGLGQGANQPQHF	TGTGCTAGTGGTTTGGGACAGGGGGCCAATCAGCCCCAGCATTTT
TRBV5-1	NA	TRBJ1-6	NA	CASSLGLGSPLHF	TGCGCCAGCAGCTTGGGGTTGGGTTCACCCCTCCACTTT
TRBV5-8	NA	TRBJ1-5	TRBD1	CASSLADRGDQPQHF	TGTGCCAGCAGCTTGGCTGACAGGGGGGATCAGCCCCAGCATTTT
TRBV4-2	NA	TRBJ2-3	TRBD2	CASSQDSGGAEDTQYF	TGTGCCAGCAGCCAAGATAGCGGGGGGGCAGAAGATACGCAGTATTTT
TRBV29-1	NA	TRBJ1-3	NA	CSVELEDSGNTIYF	TGCAGCGTTGAATTAGAAGATTCTGGAAACACCATATATTTT
TRBV7-3	NA	TRBJ2-3	TRBD2	CASSLGFLGLGTDTQYF	TGTGCCAGCAGCTTAGGTTTCCTGGGACTAGGCACAGATACGCAGTATTTT
TRBV29-1	NA	TRBJ1-2	NA	CSVEDTVAGYGYTF	TGCAGCGTTGAAGATACAGTGGCGGGCTATGGCTACACCTTC
TRBV4-1	NA	TRBJ2-3	NA	CASSQQGATDTQYF	TGCGCCAGCAGCCAACAGGGCGCGACAGATACGCAGTATTTT
TRBV7-2	NA	TRBJ2-3	NA	CASSLAIARSTDTQYF	TGTGCCAGCAGCTTAGCTATAGCTCGTAGCACAGATACGCAGTATTTT
TRBV5-1	few	TRBJ2-4	NA	CASSLTGEGKNIQYF	TGCGCCAGCAGCTTGACAGGGGAGGGCAAAAACATTCAGTACTTC
TRBV29-1	few	TRBJ2-3	TRBD2	CSGEGGVRYTQYF	TGCAGCGGCGAGGGAGGGGTCAGATATACGCAGTATTTT